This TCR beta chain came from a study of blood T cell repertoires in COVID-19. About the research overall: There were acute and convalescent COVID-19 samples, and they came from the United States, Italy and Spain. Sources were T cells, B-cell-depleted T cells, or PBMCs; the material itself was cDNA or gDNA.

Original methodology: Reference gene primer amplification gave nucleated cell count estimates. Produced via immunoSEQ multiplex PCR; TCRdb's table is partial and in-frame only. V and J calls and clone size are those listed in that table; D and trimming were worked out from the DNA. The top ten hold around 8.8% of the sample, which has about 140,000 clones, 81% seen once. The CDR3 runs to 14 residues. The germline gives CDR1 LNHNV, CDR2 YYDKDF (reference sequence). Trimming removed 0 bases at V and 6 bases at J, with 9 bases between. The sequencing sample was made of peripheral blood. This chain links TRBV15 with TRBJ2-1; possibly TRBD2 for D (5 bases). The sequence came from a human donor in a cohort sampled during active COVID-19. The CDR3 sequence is CATSRDRGSNEQFF. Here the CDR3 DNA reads TGTGCCACCAGCAGAGACAGAGGGTCCAATGAGCAGTTCTTC.